The 25 T cell receptor beta chains below were found in one sample sequenced in a study of T cell clusters in autoimmune cytopenias. Approximately 36,000 genome equivalents of blood DNA were amplified for TRB. TRB rearrangements were amplified by touch-down multiplex PCR with mixed TRB-A/B primers. TCRdb reanalyzed the multiplex PCR reads, giving one entry per CDR3 protein sequence and no DNA. The sample has roughly 7,000 distinct CDR3 sequences. These data were likewise used in another study, on T cell repertoires in aging, cancer and after chemotherapy.

The sample comprised peripheral blood. These receptors came from a human donor in good health.

Frequency places this clonotype as medium-sized (0.01 to 0.1%). V is TRBV29-1 and J is TRBJ2-2; TCRdb returns TRBD2, unconfirmable since there is no DNA. The germline CDR1 and CDR2 sequences are SQVTM and ANQGSEA. This CDR3 spans 12 amino acids. The CDR3 sequence: CSVESGTGELFF.

The chain has TRBV6-5 and TRBJ1-5; TCRdb outputs TRBD1, but without DNA this stays unchecked. The germline gives CDR1 MNHEY, CDR2 SVGAGI. There are 15 residues in the CDR3. The CDR3 reads CASSYGTGANQPQHF.

By frequency, this clonotype registers medium-sized. The J gene is TRBJ2-3, the V gene TRBV27; the D gene TCRdb calls, TRBD2, cannot be checked with no DNA. This CDR3 contains 15 residues. Germline V gene sequence: CDR1 MNHEY, CDR2 SMNVEV (reference sequence). CDR3 region: CASSLAGGITDTQYF.

V is TRBV5-1 and J is TRBJ2-5; TCRdb picks TRBD2, but there is no DNA to check that call. The germline gives CDR1 SGHRS, CDR2 YFSETQ. The length of the CDR3 is 17 residues. This CDR3 reads CASSLVAGASPGETQYF.

This clonotype is labeled medium-sized based on frequency. V gene TRBV15 combines with J gene TRBJ2-2. The CDR3 is 13 amino acids. Germline V gene sequence: CDR1 LNHNV, CDR2 YYDKDF (reference sequence). Here the CDR3 reads CATSRGGNGELFF.

The chain links TRBV6-6 to TRBJ1-1. CDR3 size: 13 residues. The V gene's germline CDR1 is MNHNY and CDR2 SVGAGI (reference sequence). The CDR3 spells CASSYRRGTEAFF.

This clonotype is deemed medium-sized by its frequency. This chain connects TRBV27 to TRBJ2-2. CDR3 size: 14 residues. The germline gives CDR1 MNHEY, CDR2 SMNVEV (reference sequence). CDR3 residues: CASSLFLAYGELFF.

The V gene is TRBV6-5, the J gene TRBJ1-2. Germline CDR1 MNHEY, CDR2 SVGAGI. The CDR3 is made up of 15 amino acids. The CDR3 here is CASSLTDALNYGYTF.

The chain couples TRBV27 to TRBJ1-6. The CDR3 consists of 17 residues. Looked up from germline, CDR1 is MNHEY and CDR2 is SMNVEV (reference sequence). The chain's CDR3 is CASSFQPTVSYNSPLHF.

This clonotype shows up as medium-sized by frequency. The J gene is TRBJ2-5, the V gene TRBV19; TCRdb names TRBD2, which stays unverified in the absence of DNA. Per germline, CDR1 LNHDA and CDR2 SQIVND (reference sequence). The CDR3 runs 15 residues. The CDR3 sequence: CASSQLAAGVETQYF.

This rearrangement joins TRBV15 to TRBJ1-1; the TCRdb call, TRBD1, lacks DNA for checking. Germline V lookup: CDR1 LNHNV, CDR2 YYDKDF (reference sequence). There are 12 residues in the CDR3. The chain's CDR3 is CATGTGYTEAFF.

The chain employs TRBV27 and TRBJ1-6. The CDR3 has 15 amino acids. The germline V gene encodes CDR1 MNHEY and CDR2 SMNVEV (reference sequence). The CDR3 is CASSLYSSYNSPLHF.

The chain employs TRBV24-1 and TRBJ2-5; TCRdb reports TRBD1, a call that lacks DNA to check it against. In germline, CDR1 is KGHDR, CDR2 SFDVKD. This CDR3 has 17 amino acids. This CDR3 is CATSGVPGPRSSETQYF.

The rearrangement links TRBV6-5 to TRBJ2-7. CDR1 is MNHEY, CDR2 SVGAGI, per germline. This CDR3 is built from 12 residues. Here the CDR3 reads CASSSLSYEQYF.

The rearrangement links TRBV6-6 to TRBJ1-1; TCRdb calls TRBD1, which cannot be checked without DNA. The CDR3 runs to 15 residues. The germline V gene has CDR1 MNHNY and CDR2 SVGAGI (reference sequence). The CDR3 loop reads CASSGQGLKNTEAFF.

This chain joins TRBV11-1 and TRBJ2-1; the D call of TRBD2 rests on TCRdb alone, since no DNA is present to check it. This CDR3 is 18 amino acids long. Germline V CDR1 and CDR2: SGHAT, FQDESV (reference sequence). This chain's CDR3 is CASSLDFDLAQLRNEQFF.

The chain joins TRBV6-1 to TRBJ2-3; TCRdb names TRBD1, which stays unverified in the absence of DNA. Per the germline V gene, CDR1 is MNHNS and CDR2 is SASEGT. The CDR3 is made up of 16 amino acids. The CDR3: CASSPNRVAVTDTQYF.

The chain links TRBV29-1 to TRBJ1-2; TCRdb's D call of TRBD1 is untestable without DNA. The germline gives CDR1 SQVTM, CDR2 ANQGSEA. The CDR3 contains 12 residues. The CDR3 protein is CSGYRANYGYTF.

The chain couples TRBV18 to TRBJ1-3. The CDR3 runs 15 residues. CDR1 is KGHSH and CDR2 is LQKENI in the germline V gene. CDR3: CASSPGRSSGNTIYF.

V and J are TRBV5-4 and TRBJ2-4; TCRdb's assignment of TRBD1 cannot be checked, as there is no DNA. Per the germline V gene, CDR1 is SGHNT and CDR2 is YYREEE (reference sequence). The CDR3 runs to 15 residues. The CDR3 here is CASSPPQGGAGIQYF.

V usage is TRBV18 and J usage is TRBJ2-3; as DNA is missing, the TRBD2 call by TCRdb cannot be tested. Germline CDR1 is KGHSH and CDR2 is LQKENI. The length of the CDR3 is 15 residues. The CDR3 sequence: CASSPVAGRIDTQYF. Supplemented by reference TRBV18 and TRBJ2-3, the full variable domain reads NAGVMQNPRHLVRRRGQEARLRCSPMKGHSHVYWYRQLPEEGLKFMVYLQKENIIDESGMPKERFSAEFPKEGPSILRIQQVVRGDSAAYFCASSPVAGRIDTQYFGPGTRLTVL.

The chain recombines TRBV6-6 with TRBJ2-1; TCRdb names TRBD1, which stays unverified in the absence of DNA. Germline loops: CDR1 MNHNY, CDR2 SVGAGI (reference sequence). This CDR3 spans 12 amino acids. CDR3: CASSSTDRGEFF.

The chain employs TRBV12-3 or TRBV12-4 and TRBJ2-7; TCRdb names TRBD1, which stays unverified in the absence of DNA. The CDR3 totals 14 residues. The CDR3 protein is CASSPSRQFYEQYF.

This clonotype is deemed medium-sized by its frequency. The rearrangement links TRBV30 to TRBJ2-3; TCRdb's assignment of TRBD1 cannot be checked, as there is no DNA. The CDR3 has 14 residues. CDR1 and CDR2 from the germline V gene are GTSNPN and SVGIG (reference sequence). The CDR3 loop is CAWAGKLRVDTQYF.

The V call is TRBV6-5, the J call TRBJ2-1; TCRdb picks TRBD1, but there is no DNA to check that call. Per the germline V gene, CDR1 is MNHEY and CDR2 is SVGAGI. CDR3 length: 16 residues. The CDR3 region is CASRAPGGGTDNEQFF.